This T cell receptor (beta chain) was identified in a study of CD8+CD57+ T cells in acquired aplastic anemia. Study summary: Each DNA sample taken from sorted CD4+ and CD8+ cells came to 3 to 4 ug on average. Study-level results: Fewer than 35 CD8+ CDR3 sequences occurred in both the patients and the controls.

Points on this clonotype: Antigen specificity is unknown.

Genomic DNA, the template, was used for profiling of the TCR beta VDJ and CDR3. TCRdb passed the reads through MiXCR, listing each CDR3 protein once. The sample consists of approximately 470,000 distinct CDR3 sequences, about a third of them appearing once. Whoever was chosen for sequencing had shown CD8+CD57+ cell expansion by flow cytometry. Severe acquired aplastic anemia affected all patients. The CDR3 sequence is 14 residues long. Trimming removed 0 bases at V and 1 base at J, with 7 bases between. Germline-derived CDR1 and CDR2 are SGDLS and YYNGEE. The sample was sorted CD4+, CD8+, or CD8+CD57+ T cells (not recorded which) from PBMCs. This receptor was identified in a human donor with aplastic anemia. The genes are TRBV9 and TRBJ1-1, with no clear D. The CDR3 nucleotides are TGTGCCAGCAGCGTAGACGTGGGGAACACTGAAGCTTTCTTT. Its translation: CASSVDVGNTEAFF. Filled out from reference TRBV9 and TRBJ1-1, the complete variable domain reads DSGVTQTPKHLITATGQRVTLRCSPRSGDLSVYWYQQSLDQGLQFLIQYYNGEERAKGNILERFSAQQFPDLHSELNLSSLELGDSALYFCASSVDVGNTEAFFGQGTRLTVV.